The present T cell receptor (beta chain) was sequenced within a study of post-analysis software for immune sequencing data. Whole-study findings and limits: Patients showed TRBV5-6, TRBV5-1 and TRBV20-1 among about five TRBV segments more frequent than in controls.

Germline V CDR1 and CDR2: SGHTA, FQGNSA. CDR3 length: 14 amino acids. V shed 5 bases and J shed 7 bases, with 15 bases lying between them. As to this clonotype: The antigen remains unidentified.

Unique molecular identifiers were built into the TCR beta cDNA libraries. A single record per CDR3 protein comes from TCRdb applying MiXCR to the PCR reads. The sample has hundreds of thousands of distinct CDR3 sequences, more than 50% seen once. Sequencing input: blood. The chain couples TRBV7-2 to TRBJ2-1, with unresolved D. The TCR sequence derives from a girl aged 2 to 9 with multiple sclerosis. This chain's CDR3 is CASSPIRLWNEQFF. The CDR3 DNA is TGTGCCAGCAGCCCTATTCGGTTATGGAATGAGCAGTTCTTC.